The entry below describes one TCR beta chain. Antigen specificity is unknown. These data come from a study of vaccination effects on CD4 cells after COVID-19. Across the study: Everyone in the study got two shots of either the BNT162b2 or mRNA-1273 vaccine. Whole-study findings and limits: New vaccine-induced clones made up most post-vaccine spike-reactive clones in convalescents.

This CDR3 region has 11 residues. Germline V gene data show CDR1 as SNHLY and CDR2 as FYNNEI. V was shortened by 4 bases and J by 5 bases, with 5 bases between the two germline ends. The repertoire was sequenced with immunoSEQ multiplex PCR; TCRdb's copy has only in-frame clones and lacks some. The sample records roughly 35,000 clones, about 78% being singletons. Antigen-specific CD4+ T cells were expanded (with viral peptide pools) by the ViraFEST assay ahead of sequencing. Subsequent to approximately 11 days of culture, CD4+ T cells were isolated. The person acquired a PCR-confirmed SARS-CoV-2 infection between March and December 2020. Researchers swapped half the medium for IL-2 medium on both days 3 and 7.

Sequencing was performed on CD4+ T cells from PBMCs cultured with HCoV-NL63 spike peptides, taken before COVID-19 vaccination. The chain carries TRBV2 and TRBJ1-2; no firm D call. This receptor was identified in a human donor who had a prior SARS-CoV-2 infection. DNA of the CDR3: TGTGCCAGCAGTGCCGAGTATGGCTACACCTTC. It codes for CASSAEYGYTF.